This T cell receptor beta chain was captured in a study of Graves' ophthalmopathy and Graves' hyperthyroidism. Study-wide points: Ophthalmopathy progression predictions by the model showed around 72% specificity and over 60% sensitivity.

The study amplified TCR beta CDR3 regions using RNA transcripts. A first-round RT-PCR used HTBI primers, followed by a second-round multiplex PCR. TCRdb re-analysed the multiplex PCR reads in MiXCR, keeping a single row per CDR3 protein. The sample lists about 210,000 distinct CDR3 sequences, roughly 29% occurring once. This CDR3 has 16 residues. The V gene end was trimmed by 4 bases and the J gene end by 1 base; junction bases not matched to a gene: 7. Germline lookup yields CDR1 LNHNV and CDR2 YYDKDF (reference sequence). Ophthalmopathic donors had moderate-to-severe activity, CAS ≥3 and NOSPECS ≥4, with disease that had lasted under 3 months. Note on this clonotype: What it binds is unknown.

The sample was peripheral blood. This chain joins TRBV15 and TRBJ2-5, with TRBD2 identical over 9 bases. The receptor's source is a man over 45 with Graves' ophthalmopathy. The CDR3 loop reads CATSTAAGGPQETQYF. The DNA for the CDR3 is TGTGCCACCAGCACGGCAGCGGGAGGCCCCCAAGAGACCCAGTACTTC.